This entry concerns a single TCR beta chain. Antigen unknown. The data stem from a study of cytomegalovirus exposure and HLA in healthy donors. Findings and limits, study-wide: The study found most TCR sequences rare, yet found some public TCRs in many donors. TCR clusters originating in the first cohort tended to co-occur in the 100 to 150 validation repertoires, according to a later analysis. Investigators reported fewer than 200 TCR beta chains as tied to cytomegalovirus. In vitro confirmation showed a few CMV-associated chains to be CMV antigen specific.

The germline V gene encodes CDR1 SNHLY and CDR2 FYNNEI. V dropped 7 bases and J dropped 1; count of bases not matched to a gene: 10. The CDR3 is made up of 15 amino acids. Assay: immunoSEQ multiplex PCR; the TCRdb copy retains only in-frame clones and omits some. The table records about 360,000 clones, roughly 88% of them present only once. The TCR originated in a woman aged 18-30 years in good health and CMV-seronegative. The gene calls are TRBV2 and TRBJ2-7; TRBD1 matches at 7 bases. The specimen was PBMCs. DNA for the CDR3: TGTGCCAGCAAGTGGGACAGTACTACATCCTACGAGCAGTACTTC. It specifies CASKWDSTTSYEQYF.